Sequencing of this TCR beta chain was carried out in a study of blood T cell repertoires in COVID-19. For the study at large: Sources were T cells, B-cell-depleted T cells, or PBMCs; the material itself was cDNA or gDNA.

Seattle patients were enrolled while actively infected and followed longitudinally. Profiling relied on immunoSEQ multiplex PCR, and the TCRdb table lists in-frame clones only, not all of them. The table has around 360,000 clones, 70% to 90% seen once; the top ten hold more than 9%. Per the germline V gene, CDR1 is GTSNPN and CDR2 is SVGIG (reference sequence). CDR3 size: 13 residues. Trimming removed 1 base at V and 4 bases at J, with 10 bases between. The clonotype comes from a woman in her 30s with COVID-19, enrolled during active disease. V is TRBV30 and J is TRBJ1-1, with TRBD1 as a possible D gene (5 bases). Input material: peripheral blood. The CDR3 here is CAWSAGGFTEAFF. Here the CDR3 DNA reads TGTGCCTGGAGTGCCGGGGGATTCACTGAAGCTTTCTTT.